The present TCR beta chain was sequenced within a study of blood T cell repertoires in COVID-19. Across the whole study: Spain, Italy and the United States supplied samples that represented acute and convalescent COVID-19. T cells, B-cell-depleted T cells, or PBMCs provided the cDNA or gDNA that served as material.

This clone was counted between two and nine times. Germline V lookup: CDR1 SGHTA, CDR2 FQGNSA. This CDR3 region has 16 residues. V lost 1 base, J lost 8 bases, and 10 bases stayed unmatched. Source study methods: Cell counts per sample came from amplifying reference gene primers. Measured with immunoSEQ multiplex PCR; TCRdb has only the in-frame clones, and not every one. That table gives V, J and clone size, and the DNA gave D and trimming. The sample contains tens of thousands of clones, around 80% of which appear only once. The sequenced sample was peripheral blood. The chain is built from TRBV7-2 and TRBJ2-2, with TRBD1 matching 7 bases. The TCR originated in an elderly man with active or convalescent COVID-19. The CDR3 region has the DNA TGTGCCAGCAGCTTAGTGCAGGGGGTGACAGCTGGGGAGCTGTTTTTT. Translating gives CASSLVQGVTAGELFF.